The 22 T cell receptor beta chains presented below share a single source sample, sequenced in a study of OX40 agonist ivuxolimab in advanced cancers. The table came from immunoSEQ multiplex PCR; TCRdb's copy has only in-frame clones and leaves some out. This repertoire shows some 51,000 clones, more than 75% found once; its top ten account for around 15%. Source: CD4+ or CD8+ T cells sorted from blood, taken in a trial of the OX40 agonist ivuxolimab. The receptors here all came from an adult with an advanced solid tumor such as melanoma, head and neck, liver or kidney cancer.

V usage is TRBV6-5 and J usage is TRBJ1-4; no clear D gene. Deletions cut 2 bases from V and 3 bases from J, with 4 bases between. The germline gives CDR1 MNHEY, CDR2 SVGAGI. This CDR3 region has 13 residues. In nucleotides, the CDR3 is TGTGCCAGCAGTTACAGATCTAATGAAAAACTGTTTTTT. This gives the protein CASSYRSNEKLFF.

J is TRBJ2-1 and V is TRBV19, with 10 positions matching TRBD2. Germline assignment: CDR1 LNHDA and CDR2 SQIVND (reference sequence). This CDR3 is built from 15 residues. Germline trimming cut 5 bases from V and 5 bases from J; bases unmatched to any gene: 6. The DNA of the CDR3 is TGTGCCAGTAGTGTAAATAGCGGGGGGAACAATGAGCAGTTCTTC. Protein: CASSVNSGGNNEQFF.

The chain links TRBV2 to TRBJ2-4, with 7 bases fitting TRBD2. Looked up from germline, CDR1 is SNHLY and CDR2 is FYNNEI. V gave up 4 bases and J gave up 15 bases; unmatched junction bases: 6. The CDR3 is 11 residues long. This chain's CDR3 is CASSATSRVYF. Written as DNA, the CDR3 is TGTGCCAGCAGTGCGACTAGCAGGGTGTACTTC.

The rearrangement joins TRBV5-8 to TRBJ2-1; 7 bases match TRBD2. V trimming: 5 bases; J trimming: 2 bases; junction bases outside the gene matches: 10. This CDR3 spans 16 amino acids. CDR1 is SGHTS, CDR2 YDEGEE, per germline. For the CDR3, the DNA is TGTGCCAGCAGTCGCTATGGGGGAGGGGCCTACAATGAGCAGTTCTTC. Its protein product is CASSRYGGGAYNEQFF.

In its sample, this clone was seen a few times. The chain joins TRBV7-2 to TRBJ2-3, with D maybe TRBD2 (7 bases). The ends were cut back, 7 bases at V and 4 bases at J, with 18 bases in the middle. This CDR3 region has 15 residues. The germline gives CDR1 SGHTA, CDR2 FQGNSA. CDR3 in DNA: TGTGCCAGCAACGCGGGGGCCCCCTTCCCAGATACGCAGTATTTT. Amino acids: CASNAGAPFPDTQYF.

The rearrangement links TRBV5-1 to TRBJ2-7; D may be TRBD1 (5 bases). CDR1 SGHRS and CDR2 YFSETQ come from the germline V gene. This CDR3 region has 14 residues. The V end was cut by 5 bases, the J end by 0 bases, with 12 bases between. CDR3 nucleotide sequence: TGCGCCAGCAGGCTGCCAGACAGCTCCTACGAGCAGTACTTC. Protein product: CASRLPDSSYEQYF.

The chain joins TRBV18 to TRBJ1-1; no clear D gene. V lost 1 base to trimming and J lost 0 bases, with 6 bases between them. This CDR3 region has 14 residues. The germline CDR1 and CDR2 sequences are KGHSH and LQKENI. For the CDR3, the DNA is TGTGCCAGCTCACCACAGAGCATGAACACTGAAGCTTTCTTT. Protein product: CASSPQSMNTEAFF.

CDR3 nucleotides: TGTGCCAGCAGTCCCGGGACAGAAAAAAATACGCAGTATTTT. Translation gives CASSPGTEKNTQYF. The chain combines TRBV27 with TRBJ2-3; 7 bases align to TRBD1. Germline CDR1 MNHEY, CDR2 SMNVEV (reference sequence). Losses at the gene ends were 5 bases for V and 7 bases for J; bases not matched to a gene: 9. The CDR3 is 14 amino acids.

J is TRBJ1-2 and V is TRBV28; D call uncertain. This CDR3 region has 15 residues. Germline V gene data show CDR1 as MDHEN and CDR2 as SYDVKM. V lost 2 bases, J lost 8 bases, and 18 bases lay in between. As DNA, the CDR3 is TGTGCCAGCAGTTTAGCCCCAGGACCGCAAGGAGGCTACACCTTC. Amino acids: CASSLAPGPQGGYTF.

The chain recombines TRBV7-2 with TRBJ1-5; perhaps TRBD1 as D (6 bases). The CDR3 contains 16 residues. V was clipped by 1 base and J by 6 bases, with 16 bases between them. Germline values: CDR1 SGHTA, CDR2 FQGNSA. CDR3 bases: TGTGCCAGCAGCTTAGTTTACAGGGCCGTCTCTCAGCCCCAGCATTTT. This encodes CASSLVYRAVSQPQHF.

The chain has TRBV23-1 and TRBJ1-5; D not certain. TRBV23-1 is labeled an ORF, and its function is uncertain. V was cut by 0 bases and J by 3 bases, with 12 bases left in between. The CDR3 spans 16 residues. CDR3: CASSQSSPLANQPQHF. The CDR3 bases are TGCGCCAGCAGTCAATCTTCCCCTTTGGCCAATCAGCCCCAGCATTTT.

The chain has TRBV19 and TRBJ2-7; 8 bases fit TRBD2. The CDR3 contains 16 residues. V shed 5 bases, J shed 2 bases, and the junction held 11 bases outside the gene matches. CDR1 is LNHDA, CDR2 SQIVND, per germline (reference sequence). CDR3 sequence: CASSPYSGTSPYEQYF. CDR3 bases: TGTGCCAGTAGTCCCTATAGCGGGACCAGCCCCTACGAGCAGTACTTC.

V is TRBV7-9 and J is TRBJ1-2, with 8 nucleotides matching TRBD1. This CDR3 is built from 15 residues. CDR1 SEHNR and CDR2 FQNEAQ come from the germline V gene (reference sequence). The ends lost 3 bases at V and 2 bases at J; junction bases unmatched: 5. The CDR3, as DNA: TGTGCCAGCAGCTTGCAGGGGGCGATCAACTATGGCTACACCTTC. It encodes CASSLQGAINYGYTF.

The chain is built from TRBV12-5 and TRBJ2-5; the match to TRBD2 covers 8 bases. CDR3 length equals 16 residues. The V gene's germline CDR1 is LGHNT and CDR2 FRNRAP. V dropped 0 bases and J dropped 2; count of bases not matched to a gene: 5. As DNA, the CDR3 is TGTGCTAGTGGTTTGGTATCGGCGGGAGGACAAGAGACCCAGTACTTC. The encoded protein is CASGLVSAGGQETQYF. Combining the CDR3 with reference TRBV12-5 and TRBJ2-5 gives the whole variable domain DARVTQTPRHKVTEMGQEVTMRCQPILGHNTVFWYRQTMMQGLELLAYFRNRAPLDDSGMPKDRFSAEMPDATLATLKIQPSEPRDSAVYFCASGLVSAGGQETQYFGPGTRLLVL.

This clone appeared a single time. The chain joins TRBV15 to TRBJ2-4; D remains ambiguous. There are 16 residues in the CDR3. V was shortened by 5 bases and J by 0 bases, with 14 bases between the two germline ends. Per the germline V gene, CDR1 is LNHNV and CDR2 is YYDKDF (reference sequence). CDR3 loop: CATSPTAGLAKNIQYF. In DNA form, the CDR3 reads TGTGCCACCAGCCCCACGGCCGGGCTAGCCAAAAACATTCAGTACTTC.

The chain carries TRBV5-1 and TRBJ2-2; D might be TRBD1 or TRBD2, each matching 5 bases. Germline CDR1 reads SGHRS; CDR2 reads YFSETQ. The ends were cut back, 2 bases at V and 0 bases at J, with 8 bases in the middle. The CDR3 is 15 residues long. The CDR3 nucleotides are TGCGCCAGCAGCTTTTGGGGGACGAACACCGGGGAGCTGTTTTTT. It codes for CASSFWGTNTGELFF.

This chain uses TRBV10-1 with TRBJ2-2; TRBD1 matches 10 bases. CDR3 length: 18 residues. The trim removed 3 bases at V and 6 bases at J, leaving 13 bases unmatched. Looked up from germline, CDR1 is WNHNN and CDR2 is SYGVQD (reference sequence). CDR3 protein: CASSDPGRDRGVPGELFF. The CDR3 DNA reads TGCGCCAGCAGTGACCCCGGGAGGGACAGGGGTGTACCCGGGGAGCTGTTTTTT.

This chain joins TRBV6-1 and TRBJ2-7; D is ambiguous. The CDR3 runs to 14 residues. The V and J ends lost 2 bases and 3 bases respectively, with 11 bases between them. Germline V gives CDR1 MNHNS, CDR2 SASEGT. The CDR3, as DNA: TGTGCCAGCAGTGAATTGGGTGAACTCTACGAGCAGTACTTC. Protein sequence: CASSELGELYEQYF.

This clone was detected a few times. The V gene is TRBV18, the J gene TRBJ2-7, with D uncertain. V was shortened by 3 bases and J by 9 bases, with 9 bases between the two germline ends. CDR1 is KGHSH, CDR2 LQKENI, per germline. CDR3 length equals 11 residues. CDR3 sequence reads: CASSPGFGQYF. Written as DNA, the CDR3 is TGTGCCAGCTCACCGGGGTTCGGGCAGTACTTC. Together with reference TRBV18 and TRBJ2-7, the CDR3 gives the full variable domain: NAGVMQNPRHLVRRRGQEARLRCSPMKGHSHVYWYRQLPEEGLKFMVYLQKENIIDESGMPKERFSAEFPKEGPSILRIQQVVRGDSAAYFCASSPGFGQYFGPGTRLTVT.

The genes are TRBV18 and TRBJ1-5; D remains ambiguous. Per the germline V gene, CDR1 is KGHSH and CDR2 is LQKENI. The ends were cut back, 4 bases at V and 4 bases at J, with 8 bases in the middle. The CDR3 runs 13 residues. CDR3 in DNA: TGTGCCAGCTCACAAGGTTGGAATCAGCCCCAGCATTTT. Amino acids: CASSQGWNQPQHF.

V usage is TRBV19 and J usage is TRBJ1-1; 8 nucleotides agree with TRBD1. In germline, CDR1 is LNHDA, CDR2 SQIVND (reference sequence). The V segment lost 9 bases and the J segment 5 bases; nucleotides outside the gene matches: 8. This CDR3 has 13 amino acids. This CDR3 is CARARQGRTEAFF. CDR3 DNA sequence: TGTGCCAGGGCCCGACAGGGGAGAACTGAAGCTTTCTTT.

V is TRBV5-1 and J is TRBJ1-1; the D gene is possibly TRBD1 (6 bases). Trimming pared 4 bases from V and 1 base from J, leaving 14 bases between. Germline loops: CDR1 SGHRS, CDR2 YFSETQ. The CDR3 is 15 amino acids. CDR3 region: CASSRTSQGNTEAFF. In nucleotides, the CDR3 is TGCGCCAGCAGCCGGACATCACAGGGGAACACTGAAGCTTTCTTT.